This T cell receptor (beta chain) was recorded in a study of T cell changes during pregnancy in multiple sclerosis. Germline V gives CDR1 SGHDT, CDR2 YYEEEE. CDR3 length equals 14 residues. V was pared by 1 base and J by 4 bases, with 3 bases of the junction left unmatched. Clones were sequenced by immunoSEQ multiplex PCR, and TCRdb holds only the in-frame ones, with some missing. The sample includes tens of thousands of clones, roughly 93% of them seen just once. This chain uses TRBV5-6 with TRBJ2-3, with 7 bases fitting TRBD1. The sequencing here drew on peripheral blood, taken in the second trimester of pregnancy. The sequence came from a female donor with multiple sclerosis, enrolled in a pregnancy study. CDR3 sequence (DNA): TGTGCCAGCAGCTTGATCCAGGGGGCAGATACGCAGTATTTT. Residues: CASSLIQGADTQYF.